These 30 T cell receptor beta chains were all obtained from the same sample, sequenced in a study of chemoradiotherapy in HPV16-positive cancers. The data were produced by immunoSEQ multiplex PCR, yet TCRdb's version contains in-frame clones alone and is incomplete. This sample has 40,000 to 65,000 clones, with under 95% found just once. Sequencing used blood, obtained from a patient who underwent chemoradiotherapy. The receptors originated from a human donor with HPV-associated anogenital cancer.

This chain joins TRBV7-2 and TRBJ2-7, with D tentatively TRBD2 (5 bases). Germline-derived CDR1 and CDR2 are SGHTA and FQGNSA. V was trimmed by 2 bases and J by 0 bases, leaving 8 bases between them. The CDR3 has 14 amino acids. CDR3 coding DNA: TGTGCCAGCAGCTTAACGGGGAGCTCCTACGAGCAGTACTTC. It codes for CASSLTGSSYEQYF.

V and J are TRBV5-6 and TRBJ2-7; 7 bases match TRBD1. Germline V gene sequence: CDR1 SGHDT, CDR2 YYEEEE. The CDR3 is made up of 15 amino acids. V was clipped by 6 bases and J by 2 bases; unmatched bases: 11. CDR3: CASTLQGIPTYEQYF. DNA of the CDR3: TGTGCCAGCACCCTACAGGGGATTCCAACCTACGAGCAGTACTTC.

CDR3 sequence: CASSLYREGADTQYF. In DNA, the CDR3 is TGTGCCAGCAGCTTGTACCGGGAGGGCGCAGATACGCAGTATTTT. The chain combines TRBV5-4 with TRBJ2-3, with TRBD2 matching 8 bases. From germline, CDR1 is SGHNT and CDR2 YYREEE (reference sequence). With V trimmed by 1 base and J by 4 bases, 5 bases remained unmatched. The CDR3 has 15 amino acids.

CDR3 sequence (DNA): TGTGCCATCAGTGAGTCGAACCTGGGGGGCGAGCAGTACTTC. Translating it yields CAISESNLGGEQYF. The chain carries TRBV10-3 and TRBJ2-7; weak D call: TRBD2 (6 bases). The V gene's germline CDR1 is ENHRY and CDR2 SYGVKD. The CDR3 contains 14 residues. V dropped 0 bases and J dropped 6 bases, with 12 bases sitting between them.

This clone was observed a single time. CDR3 DNA sequence: TGCGCCAGCAGCCCGGCTGGGGCCAACGTCCTGACTTTC. It translates to CASSPAGANVLTF. The rearrangement links TRBV5-1 to TRBJ2-6; D uncertain. This CDR3 comprises 13 residues. Deletions cut 4 bases from V and 2 bases from J, with 4 bases between. The germline gives CDR1 SGHRS, CDR2 YFSETQ.

The V gene is TRBV6-5, the J gene TRBJ2-2, with D tentatively TRBD2 (6 bases). The ends were cut back, 6 bases at V and 8 bases at J, with 10 bases in the middle. In germline, CDR1 is MNHEY, CDR2 SVGAGI. The CDR3 contains 12 residues. The CDR3: CASSGGVGELFF. CDR3 coding DNA: TGTGCCAGCAGCGGAGGGGTGGGGGAGCTGTTTTTT.

This chain uses TRBV7-2 with TRBJ1-4; D gene unclear. The CDR3 spans 15 residues. Trimming removed 1 base from V and 7 bases from J, with 13 bases in between. Looked up from germline, CDR1 is SGHTA and CDR2 is FQGNSA. This CDR3 reads CASSLVSGMSEKLFF. In DNA, the CDR3 is TGTGCCAGCAGCTTAGTTTCCGGGATGAGTGAAAAACTGTTTTTT.

The genes are TRBV13 and TRBJ2-7, with D perhaps TRBD1 (5 bases). CDR1 is PRHDT and CDR2 is FYEKMQ in the germline V gene (reference sequence). The length of the CDR3 is 13 residues. With 3 bases removed from V and 2 bases from J, the gap between germline ends came to 8 bases. In DNA form, the CDR3 reads TGTGCCAGCAGCTTGACAGACACCTACGAGCAGTACTTC. It translates to CASSLTDTYEQYF.

This clone was found once. The CDR3: CASSATRLTIGNTIYF. The DNA of the CDR3 is TGTGCCAGCAGTGCAACCCGGCTCACTATTGGAAACACCATATATTTT. The chain couples TRBV6-1 to TRBJ1-3; D ambiguous. In germline, CDR1 is MNHNS, CDR2 SASEGT. The length of the CDR3 is 16 residues. V was clipped by 4 bases and J by 3 bases, with 16 bases between them.

The chain combines TRBV7-2 with TRBJ2-7, with D tentatively TRBD2 (6 bases). This CDR3 is built from 14 residues. V dropped 4 bases and J dropped 2 bases, with 12 bases sitting between them. CDR1 is SGHTA, CDR2 FQGNSA, per germline. The CDR3 reads CASSWSSVAYEQYF. The CDR3 coding sequence is TGTGCCAGCAGCTGGTCTAGCGTGGCCTACGAGCAGTACTTC.

This chain uses TRBV5-1 with TRBJ2-1, with D possibly called TRBD1 or TRBD2 (5 bases each). The CDR3 extends over 15 amino acids. Per germline, CDR1 SGHRS and CDR2 YFSETQ. Trimming left V 4 bases short and J 0 bases short, with 11 bases between. The CDR3: CASSIAGSSYNEQFF. The CDR3 DNA is TGCGCCAGCAGCATAGCAGGGAGCTCCTACAATGAGCAGTTCTTC. The full variable domain, in which reference TRBV5-1 and TRBJ2-1 provide the parts outside the CDR3, is KAGVTQTPRYLIKTRGQQVTLSCSPISGHRSVSWYQQTPGQGLQFLFEYFSETQRNKGNFPGRFSGRQFSNSRSEMNVSTLELGDSALYLCASSIAGSSYNEQFFGPGTRLTVL.

V and J are TRBV11-3 and TRBJ2-1; 7 bases match TRBD1. CDR1 is SGHNT, CDR2 YENEEA, per germline. The CDR3 length is 13 residues. The V and J ends lost 5 bases and 7 bases, in that order; junction bases with no gene match: 5. The CDR3 spells CASSLTGVNEQFF. The CDR3 DNA reads as TGTGCCAGCAGCCTAACAGGGGTAAATGAGCAGTTCTTC.

The CDR3 region has the DNA TGCGCCAGCAGCCGCGTAACAGGGGGCGTGGACACCGGGGAGCTGTTTTTT. It encodes CASSRVTGGVDTGELFF. This sequence joins TRBV4-3 and TRBJ2-2; 9 bases map to TRBD1. The CDR3 length is 17 residues. V was clipped by 4 bases and J by 3 bases; unmatched bases: 9. The germline gives CDR1 LGHNA, CDR2 YSLEER.

CDR3 DNA sequence: TGTGCCAGCAGCGTCACGGGATTCTCCTACGAGCAGTACTTC. Protein sequence: CASSVTGFSYEQYF. This sequence joins TRBV9 and TRBJ2-7, with D maybe TRBD2 (5 bases). The CDR3 covers 14 residues. The V gene lost 2 bases and the J gene lost 0 bases, with 9 bases spanning the gap. The V gene's germline CDR1 is SGDLS and CDR2 YYNGEE.

This sequence joins TRBV4-3 and TRBJ1-1; D gene ambiguous. Germline V gene data show CDR1 as LGHNA and CDR2 as YSLEER. The V and J ends lost 1 base and 1 base respectively, with 10 bases between them. The CDR3 runs 15 residues. CDR3 loop: CASSQGGTANTEAFF. CDR3 coding DNA: TGCGCCAGCAGCCAAGGGGGAACAGCGAACACTGAAGCTTTCTTT.

The V gene is TRBV5-5, the J gene TRBJ2-1, with D possibly matching TRBD1 (7 bases). Germline-derived CDR1 and CDR2 are SGHKS and YYEKEE (reference sequence). The CDR3 sequence is 15 residues long. V shed 4 bases and J shed 4 bases, with 15 bases lying between them. In DNA, the CDR3 is TGTGCCAGCAGCGGGCGGGACAGCAAATACAATGAGCAGTTCTTC. Its translation is CASSGRDSKYNEQFF.

This chain connects TRBV29-1 to TRBJ2-7, with 7 bases lining up with TRBD1. This CDR3 has 12 amino acids. V shed 5 bases and J 0 bases; nucleotides not matched to a gene: 1. CDR1 and CDR2 from the germline V gene are SQVTM and ANQGSEA. The CDR3 sequence: CSVRDSSYEQYF. CDR3 DNA sequence: TGCAGCGTTCGGGACAGCTCCTACGAGCAGTACTTC.

The CDR3 sequence is CASSLGPLANNEQFF. The CDR3 region has the DNA TGTGCCAGCAGCTTGGGTCCCCTCGCCAACAATGAGCAGTTCTTC. This rearrangement joins TRBV5-6 to TRBJ2-1; D is ambiguous. CDR1 is SGHDT and CDR2 is YYEEEE in the germline V gene. Trimming left V 0 bases short and J 5 bases short, with 12 bases between. The CDR3 covers 15 residues. Full variable domain (remainder filled in from reference TRBV5-6 and TRBJ2-1): DAGVTQSPTHLIKTRGQQVTLRCSPKSGHDTVSWYQQALGQGPQFIFQYYEEEERQRGNFPDRFSGHQFPNYSSELNVNALLLGDSALYLCASSLGPLANNEQFFGPGTRLTVL.

The chain links TRBV4-3 to TRBJ1-1; D is unclear. The germline V gene has CDR1 LGHNA and CDR2 YSLEER. The CDR3 is 15 amino acids. The V end lost 0 bases, the J end lost 4 bases, and 12 bases lay between the germline ends. In nucleotides, the CDR3 is TGCGCCAGCAGCCAAGATCGGCCCCCCGGCACTGAAGCTTTCTTT. It specifies CASSQDRPPGTEAFF.

The chain links TRBV28 to TRBJ2-1, with a tentative D call TRBD1 (6 bases). This CDR3 is built from 14 residues. Trimming cost V 4 bases and J 6 bases, with 13 bases left between them. Germline V gives CDR1 MDHEN, CDR2 SYDVKM. The CDR3 region has the DNA TGTGCCAGCAGTTCGTGGGGGACAACCAATGAGCAGTTCTTC. It codes for CASSSWGTTNEQFF. Drawing the rest from reference TRBV28 and TRBJ2-1, the complete variable domain is DVKVTQSSRYLVKRTGEKVFLECVQDMDHENMFWYRQDPGLGLRLIYFSYDVKMKEKGDIPEGYSVSREKKERFSLILESASTNQTSMYLCASSSWGTTNEQFFGPGTRLTVL.

This chain joins TRBV7-8 and TRBJ1-5, with D perhaps TRBD1 (6 bases). The germline V gene has CDR1 SGHVS and CDR2 FQNEAQ. This CDR3 comprises 16 residues. The V gene lost 5 bases and the J gene lost 2 bases, with 16 bases spanning the gap. Here the CDR3 reads CASSIGGANGNQPQHF. The DNA for the CDR3 is TGTGCCAGCAGCATTGGGGGCGCGAATGGCAATCAGCCCCAGCATTTT.

CDR3 loop: CASSPGQGGQETQYF. The CDR3 region has the DNA TGTGCCAGCAGCCCGGGACAGGGTGGACAAGAGACCCAGTACTTC. The chain links TRBV5-4 to TRBJ2-5; 9 bases are a match to TRBD1. V shed 4 bases, J shed 2 bases, and the junction held 6 bases outside the gene matches. The CDR3 contains 15 residues. Germline V lookup: CDR1 SGHNT, CDR2 YYREEE (reference sequence).

This chain joins TRBV5-6 and TRBJ1-1; tentative D call: TRBD1 (6 bases). CDR1 and CDR2 from the germline V gene are SGHDT and YYEEEE. The CDR3 extends over 15 amino acids. The V gene lost 1 base and the J gene lost 4 bases, with 14 bases spanning the gap. The CDR3: CASSLFSGVGTEAFF. In DNA, the CDR3 is TGTGCCAGCAGCTTGTTCTCAGGGGTCGGCACTGAAGCTTTCTTT.

The chain is built from TRBV19 and TRBJ2-3; D not certain. Germline-derived CDR1 and CDR2 are LNHDA and SQIVND (reference sequence). V shed 5 bases and J shed 6 bases, with 9 bases lying between them. The CDR3 sequence is 12 residues long. The CDR3 spells CASSALSDTQYF. The CDR3 DNA is TGTGCCAGTAGTGCCCTATCGGATACGCAGTATTTT.

The chain has TRBV29-1 and TRBJ1-5; D remains unclear. CDR3 length: 14 residues. V was cut by 5 bases and J by 3 bases, with 14 bases left in between. In germline, CDR1 is SQVTM, CDR2 ANQGSEA. CDR3 DNA sequence: TGCAGCGTTAGCCTCACAGTACTCAATCAGCCCCAGCATTTT. Translation: CSVSLTVLNQPQHF.

A note on this clone: A junction end diverges from the germline sequence, so it may reflect a read error. The chain combines TRBV15 with TRBJ2-1, with 7 bases aligning to TRBD1. The CDR3 runs 11 residues. Germline assignment: CDR1 LNHNV and CDR2 YYDKDF (reference sequence). The chain's CDR3 is CATGQDNERFF. The CDR3 coding sequence is TGTGCCACTGGACAGGACAATGAGCGGTTCTTC.

V gene TRBV19 combines with J gene TRBJ1-4; tentative D call: TRBD1 (5 bases). This CDR3 has 15 amino acids. Germline V CDR1 and CDR2: LNHDA, SQIVND (reference sequence). Deletions cut 7 bases from V and 8 bases from J, with 20 bases between. The DNA for the CDR3 is TGTGCCAGTACCATGGGAGGACAAGCGTGGGAAAAACTGTTTTTT. Translation gives CASTMGGQAWEKLFF.

DNA for the CDR3: TGTGCCAGTAGTATAACGACGGCTTCCTACGAGCAGTACTTC. Its protein is CASSITTASYEQYF. The chain combines TRBV19 with TRBJ2-7; D is undetermined. Per germline, CDR1 LNHDA and CDR2 SQIVND (reference sequence). The CDR3 runs 14 residues. The V and J ends lost 2 bases and 1 base respectively, with 9 bases between them. The whole variable domain, remainder taken from reference TRBV19 and TRBJ2-7, is DGGITQSPKYLFRKEGQNVTLSCEQNLNHDAMYWYRQDPGQGLRLIYYSQIVNDFQKGDIAEGYSVSREKKESFPLTVTSAQKNPTAFYLCASSITTASYEQYFGPGTRLTVT.

The chain links TRBV9 to TRBJ2-2, with 10 bases lining up with TRBD1. The CDR3 extends over 16 amino acids. J lost 4 bases, V lost 7 bases, and 10 bases had no gene match. Germline-derived CDR1 and CDR2 are SGDLS and YYNGEE. CDR3 residues: CASSADRTGGTGELFF. CDR3 coding DNA: TGTGCCAGCTCAGCGGACCGGACAGGGGGCACCGGGGAGCTGTTTTTT.

The CDR3 bases are TGTGCCAGCAGTTACTTTACCGACGGGGGAAACACCATATATTTT. Translated: CASSYFTDGGNTIYF. This chain links TRBV6-6 with TRBJ1-3, with no clear D. V dropped 1 base and J dropped 4 bases, with 11 bases sitting between them. The CDR3 extends over 15 amino acids. Germline V lookup: CDR1 MNHNY, CDR2 SVGAGI (reference sequence).